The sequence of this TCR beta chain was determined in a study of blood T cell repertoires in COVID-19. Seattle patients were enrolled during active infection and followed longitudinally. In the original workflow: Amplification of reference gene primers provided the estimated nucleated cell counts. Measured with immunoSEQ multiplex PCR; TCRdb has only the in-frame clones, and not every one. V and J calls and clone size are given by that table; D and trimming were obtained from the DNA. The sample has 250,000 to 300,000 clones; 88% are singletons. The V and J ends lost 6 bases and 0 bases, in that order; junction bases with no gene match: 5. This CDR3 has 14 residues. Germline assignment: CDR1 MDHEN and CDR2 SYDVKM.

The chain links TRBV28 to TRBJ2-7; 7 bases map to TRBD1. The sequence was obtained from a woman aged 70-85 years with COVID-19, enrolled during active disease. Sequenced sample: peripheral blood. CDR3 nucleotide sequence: TGTGCCAGCAGCACAGACAGGGACTCCTACGAGCAGTACTTC. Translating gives CASSTDRDSYEQYF.